The sequence of this T cell receptor (beta chain) was determined in a study of PD-1 blockade in classical Hodgkin lymphoma. Here immunoSEQ multiplex PCR was the method, and the copy in TCRdb shows in-frame clones only, minus some. The sample contains 15,000 to 20,000 clones, roughly three quarters of which appear only once. V was clipped by 3 bases and J by 5 bases; unmatched bases: 11. CDR1 MNHNS and CDR2 SASEGT come from the germline V gene. The CDR3 runs to 16 residues. Every patient had relapsed following autologous stem cell transplantation, and cohorts differed in brentuximab vedotin exposure. This clone has more than one count but fewer than ten.

Sequenced here: peripheral blood mononuclear cells (PBMCs), sampled before the second cycle of nivolumab. The sequence derives from a human donor with classical Hodgkin lymphoma. The chain is built from TRBV6-1 and TRBJ1-1; 8 bases line up with TRBD1. CDR3 amino acids: CASSESRTGIDTEAFF. CDR3 sequence (DNA): TGTGCCAGCAGTGAGTCTCGGACAGGGATAGATACTGAAGCTTTCTTT.